This entry is about one TCR beta chain. As yet, its antigen is unknown. The germline gives CDR1 MNHNS, CDR2 SASEGT. The CDR3 loop spans 15 amino acids. The ends were cut back, 4 bases at V and 1 base at J, with 12 bases in the middle. Samples came from healthy bone marrow donors. This sample was taken from a study of cytomegalovirus exposure and HLA in healthy donors. Study outcomes and limitations: In a later analysis, HLA-C alleles had the fewest associated TCRs, DRB1 alleles the most. The study flagged 150 to 200 TCR beta chains as cytomegalovirus-associated.

Vbeta (60) and Jbeta (13) primers were used in the PCR. Profiled with immunoSEQ multiplex PCR; TCRdb holds only in-frame clones, not every one. The data show approximately 160,000 clones, with 81% seen just once and 1% to 1.5% held by the top ten. J is TRBJ2-3 and V is TRBV6-1; D is perhaps TRBD1 (6 bases). Sequenced sample: PBMCs. This receptor was identified in a man aged 50 to 60 in good health and CMV-seropositive. CDR3 amino acids: CASSGQVVRTDTQYF. The CDR3 DNA follows: TGTGCCAGCAGTGGACAGGTTGTCCGCACAGATACGCAGTATTTT.